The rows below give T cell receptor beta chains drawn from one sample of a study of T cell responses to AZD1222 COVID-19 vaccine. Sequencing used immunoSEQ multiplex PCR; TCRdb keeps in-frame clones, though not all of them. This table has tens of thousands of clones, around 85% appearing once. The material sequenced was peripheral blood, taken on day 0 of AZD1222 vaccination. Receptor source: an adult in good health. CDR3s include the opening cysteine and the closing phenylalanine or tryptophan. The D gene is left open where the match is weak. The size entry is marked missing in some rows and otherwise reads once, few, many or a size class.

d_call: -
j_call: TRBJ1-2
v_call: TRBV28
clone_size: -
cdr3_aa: CASTRGAQGYTF
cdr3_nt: TGTGCCAGCACTAGGGGCGCTCAGGGCTACACCTTC

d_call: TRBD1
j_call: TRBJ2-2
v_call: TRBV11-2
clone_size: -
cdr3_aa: CASSTGTGYTGELFF
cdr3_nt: TGTGCCAGCAGCACCGGGACAGGCTACACCGGGGAGCTGTTTTTT

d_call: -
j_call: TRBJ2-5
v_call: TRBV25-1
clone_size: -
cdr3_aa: CASSEAGGETQYF
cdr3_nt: TGTGCCAGCAGTGAGGCAGGCGGAGAGACCCAGTACTTC

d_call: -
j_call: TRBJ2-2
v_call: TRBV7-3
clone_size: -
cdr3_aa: CASSGTGGHTGELFF
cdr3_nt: TGTGCCAGCTCCGGTACAGGAGGGCACACCGGGGAGCTGTTTTTT

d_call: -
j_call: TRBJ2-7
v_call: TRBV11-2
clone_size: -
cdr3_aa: CASSLDRGQGDEQYF
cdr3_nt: TGTGCCAGCAGCTTAGATCGGGGCCAGGGTGACGAGCAGTACTTC

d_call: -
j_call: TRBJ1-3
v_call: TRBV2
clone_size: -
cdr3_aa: CASSLGGLGNTIYF
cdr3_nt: TGTGCCAGCAGTCTGGGGGGACTTGGAAACACCATATATTTT

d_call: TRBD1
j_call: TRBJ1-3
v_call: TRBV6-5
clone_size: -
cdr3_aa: CASSAPGQRNTIYF
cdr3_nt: TGTGCCAGCAGCGCACCGGGACAGAGAAACACCATATATTTT

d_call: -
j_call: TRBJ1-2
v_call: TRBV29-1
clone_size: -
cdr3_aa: CSVGGRGDNYGYTF
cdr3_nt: TGCAGCGTTGGGGGCCGCGGGGATAACTATGGCTACACCTTC

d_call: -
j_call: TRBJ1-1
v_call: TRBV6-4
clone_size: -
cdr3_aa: CASSEQPSNTEAFF
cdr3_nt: TGTGCCAGCAGTGAACAGCCGTCGAACACTGAAGCTTTCTTT

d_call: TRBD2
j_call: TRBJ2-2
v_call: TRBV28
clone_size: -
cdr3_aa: CATERGDTGELFF
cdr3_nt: TGTGCCACCGAGCGGGGGGACACCGGGGAGCTGTTTTTT

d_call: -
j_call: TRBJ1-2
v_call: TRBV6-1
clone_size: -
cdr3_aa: CASSENLGVEGYTF
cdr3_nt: TGTGCCAGCAGTGAAAACCTGGGGGTTGAAGGCTACACCTTC

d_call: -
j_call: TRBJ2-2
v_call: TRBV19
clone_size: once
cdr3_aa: CASSPLPTRGYTGELFF
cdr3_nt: TGTGCCAGTAGTCCCCTCCCGACGAGGGGGTACACCGGGGAGCTGTTTTTT

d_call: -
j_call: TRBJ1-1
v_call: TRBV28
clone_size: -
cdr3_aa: CASSYHQGIGTEAFF
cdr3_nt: TGTGCCAGCAGTTACCATCAGGGTATAGGGACTGAAGCTTTCTTT

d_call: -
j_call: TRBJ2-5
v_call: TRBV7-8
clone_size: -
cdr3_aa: CASNKIIGGQETQYF
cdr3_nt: TGTGCCAGCAACAAGATTATAGGGGGCCAAGAGACCCAGTACTTC

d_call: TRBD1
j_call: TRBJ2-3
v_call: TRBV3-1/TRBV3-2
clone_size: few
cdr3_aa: CASSQGTGDTDTQYF
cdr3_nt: TGTGCCAGCAGCCAAGGGACAGGGGACACAGATACGCAGTATTTT

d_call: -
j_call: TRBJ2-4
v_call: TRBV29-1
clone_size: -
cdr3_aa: CSVIRGGRNIQYF
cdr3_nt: TGCAGCGTCATTCGTGGGGGCCGGAACATTCAGTACTTC

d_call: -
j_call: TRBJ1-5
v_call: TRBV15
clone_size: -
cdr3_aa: CATSRQGFNQPQHF
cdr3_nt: TGTGCCACCAGCAGGCAAGGGTTCAATCAGCCCCAGCATTTT

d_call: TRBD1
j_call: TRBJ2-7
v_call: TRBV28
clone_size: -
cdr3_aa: CASSIGSTGFEYF
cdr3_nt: TGTGCCAGCAGTATCGGATCGACAGGGTTCGAGTACTTC

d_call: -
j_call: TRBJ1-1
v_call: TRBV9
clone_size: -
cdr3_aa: CASSVDPRVNTEAFF
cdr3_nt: TGTGCCAGCAGCGTAGACCCCAGGGTGAACACTGAAGCTTTCTTT

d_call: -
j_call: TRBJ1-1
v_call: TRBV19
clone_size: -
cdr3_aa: CASSRTGGGLGTEAFF
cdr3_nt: TGTGCCAGTAGTAGAACCGGCGGGGGGCTGGGCACTGAAGCTTTCTTT

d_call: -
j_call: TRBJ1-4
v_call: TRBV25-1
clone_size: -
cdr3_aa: CASRRSGANEKLFF
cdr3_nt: TGTGCCAGCAGGAGGAGCGGAGCTAATGAAAAACTGTTTTTT

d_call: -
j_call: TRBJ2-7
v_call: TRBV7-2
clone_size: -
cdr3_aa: CASSLAHSYEQYF
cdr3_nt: TGTGCCAGCAGCTTAGCGCACTCCTACGAGCAGTACTTC